Following are 7 T cell receptor beta chains from one sample sequenced in a study of cytomegalovirus exposure and HLA in healthy donors. The PCR was carried out with 60 Vbeta primers and 13 Jbeta primers. Libraries were prepared by immunoSEQ multiplex PCR; TCRdb keeps only in-frame clonotypes and omits some of them. Here the sample spans some 190,000 clones, roughly four fifths being singletons. The sample taken for sequencing was PBMCs. The receptors derive from a young man in good health and CMV-seronegative.

The chain recombines TRBV5-5 with TRBJ2-7; a possible D gene is TRBD1 (6 bases). Trimming removed 2 bases from V and 0 bases from J, with 15 bases in between. The CDR3 loop spans 16 amino acids. CDR1 SGHKS and CDR2 YYEKEE come from the germline V gene (reference sequence). The chain's CDR3 is CASSFLTGFSSYEQYF. Written as DNA, the CDR3 is TGTGCCAGCAGCTTCTTGACAGGATTTAGCTCCTACGAGCAGTACTTC. Full variable domain (remainder filled in from reference TRBV5-5 and TRBJ2-7): DAGVTQSPTHLIKTRGQQVTLRCSPISGHKSVSWYQQVLGQGPQFIFQYYEKEERGRGNFPDRFSARQFPNYSSELNVNALLLGDSALYLCASSFLTGFSSYEQYFGPGTRLTVT.

This clone turned up a few times. The CDR3 loop reads CASSGLAGNTGELFF. The CDR3 region has the DNA TGTGCCAGCAGTGGACTAGCGGGAAACACCGGGGAGCTGTTTTTT. The chain uses TRBV2 and TRBJ2-2; 11 nucleotides line up with TRBD2. J was trimmed by 2 bases and V by 4 bases; bases with no gene match: 0. The CDR3 runs 15 residues. CDR1 is SNHLY and CDR2 is FYNNEI in the germline V gene.

The chain combines TRBV27 with TRBJ1-2; D not certain. Between the trimmed V and J ends, which lost 0 bases and 4 bases, there was a span of 12 bases. CDR1 is MNHEY and CDR2 is SMNVEV in the germline V gene (reference sequence). This CDR3 has 15 residues. The CDR3 is CASSLSVSGSYGYTF. For the CDR3, the DNA is TGTGCCAGCAGTTTATCGGTTTCAGGTTCCTATGGCTACACCTTC.

CDR3 in DNA: TGTGCCAGCAGTTACTCAAGGGGAGGGGTGAAAGATACGCAGTATTTT. Translation gives CASSYSRGGVKDTQYF. The chain employs TRBV6-5 and TRBJ2-3, with 7 bases lining up with TRBD2. From germline, CDR1 is MNHEY and CDR2 SVGAGI. V gave up 0 bases and J gave up 5 bases; unmatched junction bases: 8. The CDR3 loop spans 16 amino acids.

To note about this clone: This same CDR3 is encoded by further DNA sequences in the sample. The CDR3 here is CASSVTSGRTNTGELFF. DNA for the CDR3: TGTGCCAGCAGCGTGACTAGCGGGAGGACGAACACCGGGGAGCTGTTTTTT. The V and J genes are TRBV2 and TRBJ2-2; TRBD2 matches 13 bases. CDR3 length equals 17 residues. From germline, CDR1 is SNHLY and CDR2 FYNNEI. Trimming cost V 6 bases and J 0 bases; bases outside gene matches: 4.

The V gene is TRBV7-2, the J gene TRBJ1-5; no definite D call. The CDR3 spans 16 residues. Germline loops: CDR1 SGHTA, CDR2 FQGNSA. The V and J ends lost 4 bases and 1 base respectively, with 14 bases between them. Here the CDR3 reads CASSSGGVASNQPQHF. The DNA of the CDR3 is TGTGCCAGCAGCTCGGGCGGGGTGGCGAGCAATCAGCCCCAGCATTTT.

The chain is built from TRBV7-8 and TRBJ2-1, with a weak D call TRBD2 (6 bases). The V and J ends lost 7 bases and 3 bases respectively, with 10 bases between them. There are 13 residues in the CDR3. Germline lookup yields CDR1 SGHVS and CDR2 FQNEAQ. This CDR3 is CASILGSYNEQFF. DNA for the CDR3: TGTGCCAGCATCCTCGGGAGCTACAATGAGCAGTTCTTC.